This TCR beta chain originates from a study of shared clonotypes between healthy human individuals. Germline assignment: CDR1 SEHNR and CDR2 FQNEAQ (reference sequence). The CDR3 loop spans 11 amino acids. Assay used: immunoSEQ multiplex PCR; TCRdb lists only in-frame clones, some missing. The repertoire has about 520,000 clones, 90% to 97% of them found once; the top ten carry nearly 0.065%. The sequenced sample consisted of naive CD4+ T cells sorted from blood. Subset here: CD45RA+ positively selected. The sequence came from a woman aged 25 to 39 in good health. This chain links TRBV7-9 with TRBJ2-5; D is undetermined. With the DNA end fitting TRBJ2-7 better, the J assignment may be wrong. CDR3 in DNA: TGTGCCAGCAGCTCAGTCTACGAGCAGTACTTC. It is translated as CASSSVYEQYF.